This TCR beta chain was recovered during a study of shared clonotypes between healthy human individuals (dated by TCRdb to 2020 to 2022). With respect to the entire study: The cohort included a few men and a couple of women between 18 and 49 years of age. For each donor, CD4 naive and CD4 memory were each run on three plates, CD8 naive on two plates, and CD8 memory on one plate. Between about 0.94 and 8.9 billion PBMCs per donor were obtained by leukapheresis. To estimate repertoire size and how much clonotypes are shared between individuals, the study performed deep sequencing of blood TCR repertoires from 4 to 6 healthy adults. To increase sequencing depth and limit assay-specific biases, different laboratories used diverse techniques to prepare libraries and sequence TCR repertoires.

About this clone: Its binding antigen is unknown. Within one base of it there is no much larger clone, and no base qualities were kept.

The CDR3 runs 15 residues from the cysteine to the phenylalanine. The read is trimmed to its CDR3 DNA, 45 bases read in frame from base 1. The germline V and J ends show losses of 3 bases and 0 bases respectively, and no gene match explains 4 bases of the junction. Based on the germline V gene, the CDR1 and CDR2 sequences are SGDLS and YYNGEE. Summary of the overall study and its limitations: Because the study included a small number of donors, the genetic and exposure-history diversity represented was limited. Estimated clonotype richness was generally larger for naive than for memory subsets. Based on pairwise subsampling, the degree of clonotype sharing among donors was expected to be affected by sequencing depth. Sharing across several donors was observed for 5% to 6.5% of naive CD4, around 3.5% of naive CD8, around 2.5% of memory CD4, and about 0.4% of memory CD8 clonotypes. Compared with non-shared clonotypes, clonotypes shared by all four sorted-subset donors had higher generation probabilities. Even with the large sequencing depth, rarefaction of the sorted-subset datasets indicated that sequencing was incomplete. Sampling was limited to blood, and TCR repertoires in tissue likely differ from TCR repertoires in blood.

TCR CDR3 regions were amplified from genomic DNA by multiplex PCR using the deep immunoSEQ assay. For each cell subset, the extracted genomic DNA was distributed evenly across all wells of several immunoSEQ 96-well plates, and each plate served as one replicate. For sorted subsets, roughly 200 ng of genomic DNA, equivalent to 30,000 or so T cell genomes, went into each replicate PCR. Purified libraries were quantified with a Qubit 3.0 fluorometer, sized on a Bioanalyzer 2100, and re-quantified with the KAPA Library Quantification kit. Every immunoSEQ 96-well plate was sequenced on a separate single-read 150-cycle Illumina NextSeq 550 flow cell. From the authors' description of their analysis: Because only junctional sequences without quality scores were contained in the immunoSEQ output, filtering matching that applied to full-length reads could not be performed. Sequences were annotated with PyIR, a Python wrapper for IgBLAST v1.9, and V/J genes and CDR3 were assigned using IMGT germline references. Reads were filtered out if the reads had weak V/J assignments (E-value above 1e-6), no CDR3, stop codons, out-of-frame junctions, or ambiguous translated residues. A V3J clonotype was defined by an identical inferred V gene, J gene, and CDR3 amino acid sequence. Percentage overlap between repertoires was computed as shared unique clonotypes divided by the size of the smaller repertoire. Repertoire richness was assessed with RTK rarefaction, the Chao1 estimator, and Recon v2.1 estimates of unobserved clonotypes. Generation probabilities were computed with OLGA for all TCRbeta clonotypes obtained by the gDNA method from four donors. In TCRdb, the immuneACCESS table is reduced to in-frame sequences with V and J assigned. These tables do not hold every clone; where another copy was compared, an unresolved V gene accounts for under half, and the others remain unexplained. The DNA gave D and trimming, while V, J and clone size come from that table. Within this sample are around 2,100,000 clones, with approximately 94% of them counted one time only. Clones ranked in the top ten supply more than 0.9% of the sample.

For the CD8 naive samples, CD45RO-negative cells were positively selected for CCR7, yielding a CD45RA+CCR7+ population from which TemRA cells were excluded. The donors were healthy, HIV-negative adults who had no recently reported acute infections or vaccinations. Every donor was a Caucasian adult residing in Nashville, Tennessee, USA. Blood was collected by leukapheresis, and PBMCs were isolated by Ficoll-Histopaque density gradient centrifugation and then cryopreserved in liquid nitrogen vapor phase. Analytical flow cytometry was used to check the purity and quantity of each magnetically sorted T cell population. Each sorted fraction had its genomic DNA isolated and then quantified by UV absorbance on a Nanodrop 2000c.

The sequence was collected from a man younger than 35 in good health. The sequencing sample was made of naive CD8+ T cells sorted from blood. The label giving this sample's cell subset or site can be read as: CD45RA+CCR7+. The chain was built from TRBV9 and TRBJ2-7; 9 bases in between match TRBD1. The encoded CDR3 is CASSETGGSSYEQYF. The bases read TGTGCCAGCAGCGAGACAGGGGGGAGCTCCTACGAGCAGTACTTC.